The rows below give T cell receptor beta chains drawn from one sample of a study of CD8+ T cells in alopecia areata. Profiled with immunoSEQ multiplex PCR; TCRdb holds only in-frame clones, not every one. Here the sample spans 200,000 to 250,000 clones, about 60% being singletons. Sequencing was performed on CD4+ T cells sorted from blood, taken at week 0. All receptors come from a human donor with alopecia areata. Each CDR3 is given with its conserved first and last residue. D genes are given only for firm matches. Size is stated for part of the rows, as once, few or many counts, or as a class when the clone is expanded.

d_call: .; j_call: TRBJ1-2; v_call: TRBV9; clone_size: .; cdr3_aa: CASSERQIDGYTF; cdr3_nt: TGTGCCAGCAGCGAGCGACAGATAGATGGCTACACCTTC
d_call: .; j_call: TRBJ2-5; v_call: TRBV7-9; clone_size: .; cdr3_aa: CASSLSPGLETQYF; cdr3_nt: TGTGCCAGCAGCTTAAGTCCAGGTCTAGAGACCCAGTACTTC
d_call: .; j_call: TRBJ1-5; v_call: TRBV30; clone_size: .; cdr3_aa: CAWGGSGQPQHF; cdr3_nt: TGTGCCTGGGGGGGCTCGGGTCAGCCCCAGCATTTT
d_call: TRBD1; j_call: TRBJ1-1; v_call: TRBV19; clone_size: .; cdr3_aa: CASSTGTGSPPPEAFF; cdr3_nt: TGTGCCAGTAGTACCGGGACAGGGTCCCCACCCCCCGAAGCTTTCTTT
d_call: .; j_call: TRBJ1-1; v_call: TRBV29-1; clone_size: .; cdr3_aa: CSVEEAVDTEAFF; cdr3_nt: TGCAGCGTTGAAGAGGCAGTAGACACTGAAGCTTTCTTT
d_call: TRBD2; j_call: TRBJ2-7; v_call: TRBV11-2; clone_size: .; cdr3_aa: CASSRGEGLGSYEQYF; cdr3_nt: TGTGCCAGCAGCCGTGGGGAGGGCCTGGGGTCCTACGAGCAGTACTTC
d_call: .; j_call: TRBJ1-1; v_call: TRBV25-1; clone_size: .; cdr3_aa: CASAETRTFF; cdr3_nt: TGTGCCAGCGCCGAAACGCGGACTTTCTTT
d_call: .; j_call: TRBJ2-5; v_call: TRBV30; clone_size: .; cdr3_aa: CAWNQDWETQYF; cdr3_nt: TGTGCCTGGAATCAGGATTGGGAGACCCAGTACTTC
d_call: TRBD1; j_call: TRBJ1-2; v_call: TRBV2; clone_size: .; cdr3_aa: CASSPQGSRGYTF; cdr3_nt: TGTGCCAGCAGTCCACAGGGGAGTCGTGGCTACACCTTC
d_call: TRBD2; j_call: TRBJ2-1; v_call: TRBV30; clone_size: .; cdr3_aa: CAWRPSGGYNEQFF; cdr3_nt: TGTGCCTGGAGGCCTAGCGGGGGTTACAATGAGCAGTTCTTC
d_call: .; j_call: TRBJ2-6; v_call: TRBV9; clone_size: .; cdr3_aa: CASSRTHSGANVLTF; cdr3_nt: TGTGCCAGCAGTCGTACGCATTCTGGGGCCAACGTCCTGACTTTC
d_call: .; j_call: TRBJ1-5; v_call: TRBV30; clone_size: .; cdr3_aa: CAWSPGAGPQPQHF; cdr3_nt: TGTGCCTGGAGTCCCGGGGCAGGGCCTCAGCCCCAGCATTTT
d_call: .; j_call: TRBJ2-3; v_call: TRBV7-9; clone_size: .; cdr3_aa: CASSMAKGTDTQYF; cdr3_nt: TGTGCCAGCAGTATGGCTAAGGGCACAGATACGCAGTATTTT
d_call: .; j_call: TRBJ2-2; v_call: TRBV5-1; clone_size: once; cdr3_aa: CASSPVQGNTGELFF; cdr3_nt: TGCGCCAGCAGCCCGGTCCAGGGGAACACCGGGGAGCTGTTTTTT
d_call: TRBD2; j_call: TRBJ2-4; v_call: TRBV6-5; clone_size: .; cdr3_aa: CASSVLAGGGNIQYF; cdr3_nt: TGTGCCAGCAGTGTCCTCGCGGGAGGGGGAAACATTCAGTACTTC
d_call: .; j_call: TRBJ1-5; v_call: TRBV19; clone_size: .; cdr3_aa: CASTLSGPSNQPQHF; cdr3_nt: TGTGCCAGTACCCTGAGCGGACCTAGCAATCAGCCCCAGCATTTT
d_call: TRBD2; j_call: TRBJ2-5; v_call: TRBV30; clone_size: few; cdr3_aa: CAWSGASGSLGEETQYF; cdr3_nt: TGTGCCTGGAGTGGGGCTAGCGGGAGCTTGGGGGAGGAGACCCAGTACTTC
d_call: .; j_call: TRBJ1-4; v_call: TRBV29-1; clone_size: .; cdr3_aa: CSALHRGFGEKLFF; cdr3_nt: TGCAGCGCCCTCCACCGGGGGTTTGGCGAAAAACTGTTTTTT
d_call: .; j_call: TRBJ2-1; v_call: TRBV7-2; clone_size: few; cdr3_aa: CASSLGVTEQFF; cdr3_nt: TGTGCCAGCAGCTTAGGGGTGACTGAGCAGTTCTTC
d_call: .; j_call: TRBJ1-5; v_call: TRBV10-3; clone_size: .; cdr3_aa: CAISESLQPQHF; cdr3_nt: TGTGCCATCAGTGAGTCTCTTCAGCCCCAGCATTTT
d_call: .; j_call: TRBJ1-5; v_call: TRBV5-1; clone_size: .; cdr3_aa: CASSVSGGNQPQHF; cdr3_nt: TGCGCCAGCAGCGTGAGCGGCGGCAATCAGCCCCAGCATTTT
d_call: .; j_call: TRBJ2-3; v_call: TRBV29-1; clone_size: few; cdr3_aa: CSVSGGGTDTQYF; cdr3_nt: TGCAGCGTTTCCGGCGGGGGCACAGATACGCAGTATTTT
d_call: .; j_call: TRBJ2-7; v_call: TRBV28; clone_size: .; cdr3_aa: CASSLYQSEGGGYSYEQYF; cdr3_nt: TGTGCCAGCAGTTTATACCAATCTGAGGGTGGGGGTTACTCCTACGAGCAGTACTTC